One and the same sample provided the 4 T cell receptor beta chains below, sequenced in a study of blood T cell repertoires in COVID-19 (dated by TCRdb to 2018 to 2020). Preparation of the library involved the immunoSEQ multiplex PCR assay. TCRdb retrieved this table from immuneACCESS and kept in-frame rearrangements only. Not all clones are present; in checked studies, unresolved V genes account for under half, and no reason is known for the remainder. The table for this sample lists more than 85,000 clones; roughly 81% of them were counted only once. The ten most abundant clones make up more than 8% of the sample. Sequencing was carried out using peripheral blood. The receptors were gathered from a woman in her sixties or seventies with acute or convalescent COVID-19.

This chain uses TRBV19 with TRBJ2-3; 10 bases align to TRBD1. Trimming cost V 5 bases and J 3 bases; bases outside gene matches: 2. Germline values: CDR1 LNHDA, CDR2 SQIVND (reference sequence). The CDR3 totals 14 residues. The CDR3 sequence is CASSDRGLTDTQYF. The CDR3 nucleotides read TGTGCCAGTAGTGACAGGGGGCTAACAGATACGCAGTATTTT.

Sample share makes this clone medium-sized. The genes are TRBV13 and TRBJ1-1, with 8 bases matching TRBD1. The germline gives CDR1 PRHDT, CDR2 FYEKMQ (reference sequence). V shed 6 bases and J 4 bases; nucleotides not matched to a gene: 7. The CDR3 spans 14 residues. CDR3 nucleotides: TGTGCCAGCAGATGGACAGGGTCGGGCACTGAAGCTTTCTTT. Translated: CASRWTGSGTEAFF.

The genes are TRBV19 and TRBJ1-4, with D perhaps matching TRBD1 (5 bases). CDR1 and CDR2 (germline): LNHDA, SQIVND (reference sequence). V lost 4 bases and J 5 bases, leaving 14 bases between the germline ends. CDR3 length equals 15 residues. The CDR3: CASSTGGRINEKLFF. In DNA form, the CDR3 reads TGTGCCAGTAGTACGGGGGGACGGATCAATGAAAAACTGTTTTTT. Combining the CDR3 with reference TRBV19 and TRBJ1-4 gives the whole variable domain DGGITQSPKYLFRKEGQNVTLSCEQNLNHDAMYWYRQDPGQGLRLIYYSQIVNDFQKGDIAEGYSVSREKKESFPLTVTSAQKNPTAFYLCASSTGGRINEKLFFGSGTQLSVL.

The rearrangement uses TRBV29-1 and TRBJ1-1; tentatively, D is TRBD1 (5 bases). CDR3 length equals 15 residues. CDR1 is SQVTM, CDR2 ANQGSEA, per germline. V gave up 5 bases and J gave up 4 bases, with 20 bases separating them. Written as DNA, the CDR3 is TGCAGCGTTCCCGGGACTTCTAAGAGGGGCACTGAAGCTTTCTTT. Translating gives CSVPGTSKRGTEAFF.